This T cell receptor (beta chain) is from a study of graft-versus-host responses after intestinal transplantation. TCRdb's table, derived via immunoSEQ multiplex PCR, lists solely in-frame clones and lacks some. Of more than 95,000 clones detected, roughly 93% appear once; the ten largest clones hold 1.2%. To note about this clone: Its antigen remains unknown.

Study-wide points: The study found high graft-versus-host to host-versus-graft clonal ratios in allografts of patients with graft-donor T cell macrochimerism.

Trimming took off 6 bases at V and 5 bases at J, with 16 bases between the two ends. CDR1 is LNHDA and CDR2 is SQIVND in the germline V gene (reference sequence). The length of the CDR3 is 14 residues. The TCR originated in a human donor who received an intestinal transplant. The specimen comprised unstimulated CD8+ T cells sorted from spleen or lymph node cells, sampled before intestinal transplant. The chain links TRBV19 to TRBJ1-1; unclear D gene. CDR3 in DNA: TGTGCCAGTAGCCCGGTACGTGTGGGGACTGAAGCTTTCTTT. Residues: CASSPVRVGTEAFF.